This T cell receptor beta chain was obtained from a study of CD8 T cells in ankylosing spondylitis. On this clonotype: The antigen is undetermined.

This CDR3 contains 16 residues. The V end was cut by 1 base, the J end by 7 bases, with 17 bases between. Germline V gene lookup returns CDR1 SEHNR and CDR2 FQNEAQ (reference sequence). TCRdb used MiXCR to reprocess the 5' RACE reads, holding one entry per CDR3 protein. The table lists 200,000 or so distinct CDR3 sequences, 10% to 15% of them singletons. Study outcomes and limitations: Earlier literature documents some of the motif variants in reactive arthritis synovial fluid and blood.

Sequencing was performed on blood, either unsorted or a sorted T cell fraction (not recorded which). J is TRBJ2-1 and V is TRBV7-9, with D maybe TRBD2 (7 bases). This receptor was identified in a female donor with ankylosing spondylitis or in good health (not recorded which). The DNA of the CDR3 is TGTGCCAGCAGCTTAGTCATCGGGGCGGGGGCTAATGAGCAGTTCTTC. Its translation: CASSLVIGAGANEQFF.